Each of the 13 T cell receptor beta chains below was sequenced from the same sample in a study of CD8 T cells in ankylosing spondylitis. One entry per CDR3 protein, called by TCRdb with MiXCR from the 5' RACE reads. The data show some 250,000 distinct CDR3 sequences, 20% to 30% seen once. The specimen was blood, either unsorted or a sorted T cell fraction (not recorded which). The receptors here all came from a male donor with ankylosing spondylitis or in good health (not recorded which).

J is TRBJ2-7 and V is TRBV18; either TRBD1 or TRBD2 may fit D (5 bases each). V lost 2 bases to trimming and J lost 3 bases, with 14 bases between them. Germline loops: CDR1 KGHSH, CDR2 LQKENI. The CDR3 extends over 15 amino acids. The CDR3 spells CASSPSGQAGYEQYF. The CDR3 nucleotides are TGTGCCAGCTCACCATCGGGGCAGGCCGGCTACGAGCAGTACTTC.

The table lists this clonotype with many counts. The rearrangement uses TRBV20-1 and TRBJ1-3; the D is unclear. The CDR3 has 14 residues. In germline, CDR1 is DFQATT, CDR2 SNEGSKA (reference sequence). The V and J ends lost 0 bases and 1 base respectively, with 7 bases between them. The CDR3 region is CSARDPASGNTIYF. CDR3 coding DNA: TGCAGTGCTAGAGATCCAGCTTCTGGAAACACCATATATTTT.

CDR3 sequence: CASSRTGTANSPLHF. The CDR3 nucleotides are TGTGCCAGCAGCCGGACAGGAACGGCCAATTCACCCCTCCACTTT. The chain couples TRBV6-1 to TRBJ1-6; 7 nucleotides align to TRBD1. Germline trimming cut 6 bases from V and 7 bases from J; bases unmatched to any gene: 9. CDR3 length equals 15 residues. Germline CDR1 is MNHNS and CDR2 is SASEGT.

The rearrangement links TRBV20-1 to TRBJ2-2; a possible D gene is TRBD1 (6 bases). The CDR3 covers 14 residues. Per the germline V gene, CDR1 is DFQATT and CDR2 is SNEGSKA (reference sequence). The V end lost 6 bases, the J end lost 1 base, and 12 bases lay between the germline ends. CDR3 coding DNA: TGCAGTGCCCTCGACAGGAAGAACACCGGGGAGCTGTTTTTT. Residues: CSALDRKNTGELFF.

This chain uses TRBV10-1 with TRBJ2-3, with a possible D match to TRBD2 (5 bases). V was shortened by 4 bases and J by 4 bases, with 12 bases between the two germline ends. The germline CDR1 and CDR2 sequences are WNHNN and SYGVQD (reference sequence). This CDR3 spans 14 amino acids. The CDR3: CASSGKEAPDTQYF. In nucleotides, the CDR3 is TGCGCCAGCAGTGGGAAGGAGGCTCCAGATACGCAGTATTTT.

Ten or more counts support this clonotype. CDR3 residues: CASSPGGRGGSYNEQFF. As DNA, the CDR3 is TGTGCCAGCAGCCCTGGTGGGAGGGGGGGATCCTACAATGAGCAGTTCTTC. The genes are TRBV7-7 and TRBJ2-1; weak D call: TRBD2 (7 bases). With 5 bases removed from V and 1 base from J, the gap between germline ends came to 18 bases. The V gene's germline CDR1 is SSHAT and CDR2 FNYEAQ (reference sequence). This CDR3 is built from 17 residues.

This clonotype was seen many times. The V call is TRBV7-2, the J call TRBJ2-3; D perhaps matches TRBD2 (7 bases). This CDR3 comprises 14 residues. The ends were cut back, 3 bases at V and 7 bases at J, with 14 bases in the middle. Germline V lookup: CDR1 SGHTA, CDR2 FQGNSA. The CDR3 bases are TGTGCCAGCAGCTTTGGAGGGGGGGCGAATACGCAGTATTTT. The encoded protein is CASSFGGGANTQYF.

This sequence joins TRBV7-9 and TRBJ2-2; D is unresolved. The ends were cut back, 5 bases at V and 5 bases at J, with 12 bases in the middle. Germline V lookup: CDR1 SEHNR, CDR2 FQNEAQ (reference sequence). This CDR3 region has 14 residues. CDR3 sequence (DNA): TGTGCCAGCAGCCTAACAGCGCCTACCGGGGAGCTGTTTTTT. Protein product: CASSLTAPTGELFF.

The chain has TRBV20-1 and TRBJ2-3; 7 nucleotides align to TRBD2. Germline CDR1 and CDR2: DFQATT and SNEGSKA (reference sequence). V trimming: 5 bases; J trimming: 1 base; junction bases outside the gene matches: 18. The CDR3 contains 18 residues. CDR3 loop: CSAAPALADPTGTDTQYF. In DNA, the CDR3 is TGCAGTGCTGCCCCGGCCCTAGCGGACCCAACGGGCACAGATACGCAGTATTTT.

In its sample, this clonotype was seen a few times. The chain has TRBV29-1 and TRBJ2-2, with D maybe TRBD2 (5 bases). Germline V gene sequence: CDR1 SQVTM, CDR2 ANQGSEA. The ends were cut back, 4 bases at V and 5 bases at J, with 11 bases in the middle. The CDR3 extends over 13 amino acids. CDR3 sequence (DNA): TGCAGCGTTGGCTCTAGAGGGACCGGGGAGCTGTTTTTT. This sequence encodes CSVGSRGTGELFF.

J is TRBJ2-2 and V is TRBV12-3 or TRBV12-4, with D perhaps TRBD1 (6 bases). The CDR3 extends over 13 amino acids. The V end was cut by 8 bases, the J end by 5 bases, with 12 bases between. This chain's CDR3 is CASRTVGTGELFF. Written as DNA, the CDR3 is TGTGCCAGCCGGACAGTTGGAACCGGGGAGCTGTTTTTT.

This chain connects TRBV18 to TRBJ2-3; 7 nucleotides line up with TRBD1. Germline CDR1 KGHSH, CDR2 LQKENI. The CDR3 totals 14 residues. V was clipped by 6 bases and J by 2 bases; unmatched bases: 5. CDR3 amino acids: CASSPGTDTDTQYF. The CDR3 DNA reads as TGTGCCAGCTCCCCCGGGACAGACACAGATACGCAGTATTTT.

This rearrangement joins TRBV5-4 to TRBJ2-7; TRBD1 agrees at 7 bases. This CDR3 is 14 amino acids long. Germline V lookup: CDR1 SGHNT, CDR2 YYREEE (reference sequence). V lost 4 bases, J lost 2 bases, and 6 bases stayed unmatched. This chain's CDR3 is CASSMGQIPYEQYF. CDR3 in DNA: TGTGCCAGCAGCATGGGACAGATCCCCTACGAGCAGTACTTC.